One T cell receptor (beta chain) is described in this entry. Libraries were prepared by immunoSEQ multiplex PCR; TCRdb keeps only in-frame clonotypes and omits some of them. Of more than 300,000 clones in the sample, 85% to 95% were seen once. CDR3 length: 21 amino acids. The ends were cut back, 3 bases at V and 0 bases at J, with 30 bases in the middle. CDR1 and CDR2 from the germline V gene are LNHDA and SQIVND (reference sequence). The study recruited people aged 18 to 89 years across around 23 US areas. Participants had their cohort set by participant-reported clinical history. Shortly before study entry, within 2 weeks, exposed participants had met a COVID-19 case. The data stem from a study of blood T cell repertoires in COVID-19. On the study more broadly: PBMCs, B-cell-depleted T cells, or T cells were the source of the cDNA or gDNA that made up the material.

Sequenced: PBMCs or T cells enriched from blood (not recorded which). V and J are TRBV19 and TRBJ2-7; a possible D gene is TRBD2 (6 bases). This clonotype was obtained from a woman under 40 who had been exposed to COVID-19. Here the CDR3 DNA reads TGTGCCAGTAGTATCGACCGAATACCGACGTGGACTATCTCGAACTCCTACGAGCAGTACTTC. Protein: CASSIDRIPTWTISNSYEQYF.